This is a list of T cell receptor beta chains from one sample in a study of blood T cell repertoires in COVID-19. Assay used: immunoSEQ multiplex PCR; TCRdb lists only in-frame clones, some missing. This sample has 150,000 to 200,000 clones, with about 85% found just once. Sequenced input: peripheral blood. The receptor source for this set is a woman aged 55-70 years with acute or convalescent COVID-19. CDR3s include the opening cysteine and the closing phenylalanine or tryptophan. A D gene is named only where the DNA matches it firmly. Some rows have no size entry. The others give once, few or many, or a class for an expanded clone.

j_gene: TRBJ1-6
d_gene: TRBD1
abundance: NA
v_gene: TRBV28
CDR3aa: CASSFPGTGFNSPLHF
CDR3nt: TGTGCCAGCAGTTTTCCTGGGACAGGGTTTAATTCACCCCTCCACTTT

j_gene: TRBJ2-1
d_gene: NA
abundance: NA
v_gene: TRBV5-6
CDR3aa: CASSYGRDGEQFF
CDR3nt: TGTGCCAGCAGCTACGGCAGGGATGGAGAGCAGTTCTTC

j_gene: TRBJ1-6
d_gene: NA
abundance: NA
v_gene: TRBV7-8
CDR3aa: CASSAFGQLGSPLHF
CDR3nt: TGTGCCAGCAGCGCCTTTGGGCAGTTAGGTTCACCCCTCCACTTT

j_gene: TRBJ1-2
d_gene: TRBD1
abundance: NA
v_gene: TRBV11-3
CDR3aa: CASSLTRDSYGYTF
CDR3nt: TGTGCCAGCAGCTTAACCCGGGACAGTTATGGCTACACCTTC

j_gene: TRBJ1-4
d_gene: TRBD1
abundance: NA
v_gene: TRBV5-1
CDR3aa: CASSAGQDLRRGEKLFF
CDR3nt: TGCGCCAGCAGCGCGGGACAGGACCTGCGCAGGGGTGAAAAACTGTTTTTT

j_gene: TRBJ1-2
d_gene: TRBD1
abundance: NA
v_gene: TRBV19
CDR3aa: CASRTGGLYYGYTF
CDR3nt: TGTGCCAGTAGGACAGGGGGCCTATACTATGGCTACACCTTC

j_gene: TRBJ1-1
d_gene: NA
abundance: few
v_gene: TRBV11-3
CDR3aa: CASSLAGGLLNTEAFF
CDR3nt: TGTGCCAGCAGCTTAGCGGGGGGACTGTTGAACACTGAAGCTTTCTTT

j_gene: TRBJ2-1
d_gene: NA
abundance: NA
v_gene: TRBV12-3/TRBV12-4
CDR3aa: CASLEGIGEQFF
CDR3nt: TGTGCCTCCTTGGAGGGCATCGGTGAGCAGTTCTTC

j_gene: TRBJ2-1
d_gene: TRBD2
abundance: NA
v_gene: TRBV5-1
CDR3aa: CASRRGLAGGLSSYNEQFF
CDR3nt: TGCGCCAGCAGGAGGGGACTAGCGGGAGGCCTTAGCTCCTACAATGAGCAGTTCTTC

j_gene: TRBJ1-5
d_gene: NA
abundance: NA
v_gene: TRBV18
CDR3aa: CASSPGGLVQPQHF
CDR3nt: TGTGCCAGCTCACCAGGGGGCCTGGTTCAGCCCCAGCATTTT

j_gene: TRBJ1-5
d_gene: NA
abundance: NA
v_gene: TRBV12-3/TRBV12-4
CDR3aa: CASSLRGFAPQHF
CDR3nt: TGTGCCAGCAGTTTACGGGGGTTCGCGCCCCAGCATTTT

j_gene: TRBJ2-3
d_gene: TRBD2
abundance: NA
v_gene: TRBV7-2
CDR3aa: CASSLDRAGGPGDTQYF
CDR3nt: TGTGCCAGCAGCTTAGATAGAGCGGGAGGGCCCGGAGATACGCAGTATTTT

j_gene: TRBJ1-5
d_gene: TRBD1
abundance: NA
v_gene: TRBV24-1
CDR3aa: CATSDRQGGDQPQHF
CDR3nt: TGTGCCACCAGTGATAGACAGGGGGGGGATCAGCCCCAGCATTTT

j_gene: TRBJ2-1
d_gene: NA
abundance: NA
v_gene: TRBV11-2
CDR3aa: CASSSRSREQFF
CDR3nt: TGTGCCAGCAGCTCGAGGTCACGTGAGCAGTTCTTC

j_gene: TRBJ1-1
d_gene: NA
abundance: NA
v_gene: TRBV4-1
CDR3aa: CASSQGGLNTEAFF
CDR3nt: TGCGCCAGCAGCCAAGGAGGCTTGAACACTGAAGCTTTCTTT

j_gene: TRBJ1-4
d_gene: TRBD1
abundance: NA
v_gene: TRBV24-1
CDR3aa: CATSDPGTGDEKLFF
CDR3nt: TGTGCCACCAGTGACCCGGGGACAGGGGATGAAAAACTGTTTTTT

j_gene: TRBJ2-2
d_gene: TRBD1
abundance: NA
v_gene: TRBV6-6
CDR3aa: CASSYLGQGAGELFF
CDR3nt: TGTGCCAGCAGTTACTTAGGACAGGGAGCCGGGGAGCTGTTTTTT

j_gene: TRBJ1-5
d_gene: NA
abundance: once
v_gene: TRBV3-1/TRBV3-2
CDR3aa: CASSAVLGEQPQHF
CDR3nt: TGTGCCAGCAGTGCCGTGTTAGGAGAGCAGCCCCAGCATTTT

j_gene: TRBJ2-7
d_gene: TRBD2
abundance: once
v_gene: TRBV7-7
CDR3aa: CASSDGTSGHWKQYF
CDR3nt: TGTGCTAGCAGCGATGGGACTAGCGGACATTGGAAGCAGTACTTC

j_gene: TRBJ2-2
d_gene: NA
abundance: NA
v_gene: TRBV7-6
CDR3aa: CASSLVMGGNTGELFF
CDR3nt: TGTGCCAGCAGCTTAGTTATGGGAGGGAACACCGGGGAGCTGTTTTTT

j_gene: TRBJ1-2
d_gene: NA
abundance: NA
v_gene: TRBV28
CDR3aa: CASSSVANYGYTF
CDR3nt: TGTGCCAGCAGTTCGGTAGCTAACTATGGCTACACCTTC

j_gene: TRBJ1-4
d_gene: NA
abundance: NA
v_gene: TRBV3-1/TRBV3-2
CDR3aa: CASSLRGGRSNEKLFF
CDR3nt: TGTGCCAGCAGCCTCCGGGGGGGGAGGTCTAATGAAAAACTGTTTTTT

j_gene: TRBJ2-5
d_gene: TRBD2
abundance: NA
v_gene: TRBV6-5
CDR3aa: CASSPGTSRETQYF
CDR3nt: TGTGCCAGCAGCCCCGGGACTAGCAGGGAGACCCAGTACTTC

j_gene: TRBJ2-2
d_gene: TRBD2
abundance: NA
v_gene: TRBV6-5
CDR3aa: CASTTAGGFTGELFF
CDR3nt: TGTGCCAGCACTACCGCGGGAGGGTTTACCGGGGAGCTGTTTTTT